The 3 T cell receptor beta chains listed next were all sequenced from one sample in a study of beta chain features in type 1 diabetes. General observations from the study: Type 1 diabetes patients showed a moderate but significant shortening of TCRB CDR3s in all four CD4+ subsets.

Antigen specificity for these receptors is unknown. Every isolated RNA sample was fully reverse transcribed, so sequencing captured expressed TCRB transcripts. Clones were read by immunoSEQ multiplex PCR, and TCRdb kept only the in-frame ones, dropping some. The table records approximately 60,000 clones, about 47% of them present only once. The sample taken for sequencing was Tregs from blood. The source of these receptors is a woman aged 40 to 50 with type 1 diabetes.

The chain combines TRBV5-1 with TRBJ2-7, with 8 nucleotides matching TRBD1. CDR1 and CDR2 (germline): SGHRS, YFSETQ. This CDR3 has 14 residues. Unmatched junction bases numbered 6, after V lost 0 bases and J lost 7 bases. The CDR3 DNA reads as TGCGCCAGCAGCTTGGTTGGACAGGGTGGGGAGCAGTACTTC. Protein sequence: CASSLVGQGGEQYF.

The chain couples TRBV30 to TRBJ2-3; tentatively, D is TRBD2 (5 bases). Germline V gives CDR1 GTSNPN, CDR2 SVGIG (reference sequence). This CDR3 is 13 amino acids long. Trimming took 4 bases from V and 6 from J, leaving 14 bases between them. CDR3: CAWIGLRGDTQYF. CDR3 in DNA: TGTGCCTGGATTGGACTCCGAGGGGATACGCAGTATTTT.

In its sample, this clone was seen a few times. This chain uses TRBV2 with TRBJ2-3; 13 positions match TRBD2. V dropped 7 bases and J dropped 3; count of bases not matched to a gene: 7. The germline CDR1 and CDR2 sequences are SNHLY and FYNNEI. This CDR3 has 16 residues. CDR3 coding DNA: TGTGCCAGCACCATACTAGCGGGAGGGCCAACAGATACGCAGTATTTT. Residues: CASTILAGGPTDTQYF.